These 30 T cell receptor beta chains originate from one sample sequenced in a study of cytomegalovirus exposure and HLA in healthy donors. Assay: immunoSEQ multiplex PCR; the TCRdb copy retains only in-frame clones and omits some. This sample has 85,000 to 130,000 clones; about 87% occur once, and the top ten carry around 1.9%. The sequencing input was PBMCs. These receptors were taken from a woman between 18 and 29 years old in good health and CMV-seropositive.

The V call is TRBV5-6, the J call TRBJ2-7; 7 nucleotides align to TRBD1. From germline, CDR1 is SGHDT and CDR2 YYEEEE. The CDR3 is made up of 14 amino acids. With 1 base clipped from V and 7 bases from J, the junction kept 8 bases outside the gene matches. The CDR3 is CASSLLQGVGEQYF. CDR3 coding DNA: TGTGCCAGCAGCTTGCTGCAGGGGGTAGGGGAGCAGTACTTC.

J is TRBJ1-1 and V is TRBV6-6, with D maybe TRBD1 (5 bases). The V and J ends lost 2 bases and 5 bases respectively, with 9 bases between them. The CDR3 contains 13 residues. Per germline, CDR1 MNHNY and CDR2 SVGAGI (reference sequence). For the CDR3, the DNA is TGTGCCAGCAGTTACCCCGGGGGTACTGAAGCTTTCTTT. Its translation: CASSYPGGTEAFF.

This chain links TRBV7-9 with TRBJ2-1, with 8 bases identical to TRBD2. With 3 bases clipped from V and 7 bases from J, the junction kept 5 bases outside the gene matches. This CDR3 has 14 amino acids. CDR1 and CDR2 (germline): SEHNR, FQNEAQ (reference sequence). CDR3 sequence reads: CASSFGGGRNEQFF. CDR3 sequence (DNA): TGTGCCAGCAGCTTCGGGGGGGGGCGAAATGAGCAGTTCTTC.

The chain is built from TRBV19 and TRBJ2-3, with 10 bases identical to TRBD2. There are 15 residues in the CDR3. The germline V gene has CDR1 LNHDA and CDR2 SQIVND (reference sequence). V trimming: 6 bases; J trimming: 6 bases; junction bases outside the gene matches: 9. The CDR3 loop reads CASRGISGGKDTQYF. The CDR3 coding sequence is TGTGCCAGTAGAGGTATTAGCGGGGGGAAGGATACGCAGTATTTT.

The V and J genes are TRBV19 and TRBJ1-1; TRBD1 might be the D (6 bases). V was shortened by 3 bases and J by 5 bases, with 13 bases between the two germline ends. The CDR3 spans 14 residues. In germline, CDR1 is LNHDA, CDR2 SQIVND (reference sequence). CDR3: CASSILQGVTEAFF. The CDR3 DNA sequence: TGTGCCAGTAGTATCCTACAGGGAGTGACTGAAGCTTTCTTT.

The V gene is TRBV15, the J gene TRBJ2-7, with a tentative D call TRBD2 (6 bases). This CDR3 has 14 residues. V lost 0 bases and J lost 7, with 13 bases in between. In germline, CDR1 is LNHNV, CDR2 YYDKDF (reference sequence). The DNA of the CDR3 is TGTGCCACCAGCAGAGATGTCGGGGGAAGGGAGCAGTACGTC. Translating gives CATSRDVGGREQYV.

CDR3 coding DNA: TGTGCCAGCAGCTTAGGTCCAGGGGCTGGCCAAGAGACCCAGTACTTC. Translating it yields CASSLGPGAGQETQYF. V gene TRBV7-2 combines with J gene TRBJ2-5; TRBD1 is a possible D gene (6 bases). V lost 1 base, J lost 1 base, and 13 bases lay in between. Germline lookup yields CDR1 SGHTA and CDR2 FQGNSA. The CDR3 runs to 16 residues. The full variable domain, with the rest looked up from reference TRBV7-2 and TRBJ2-5, is GAGVSQSPSNKVTEKGKDVELRCDPISGHTALYWYRQSLGQGLEFLIYFQGNSAPDKSGLPSDRFSAERTGGSVSTLTIQRTQQEDSAVYLCASSLGPGAGQETQYFGPGTRLLVL.

The V gene is TRBV6-1, the J gene TRBJ1-2, with a weak D call TRBD1 (6 bases). The CDR3 consists of 14 residues. Trimming pared 0 bases from V and 8 bases from J, leaving 13 bases between. Germline V lookup: CDR1 MNHNS, CDR2 SASEGT. The DNA for the CDR3 is TGTGCCAGCAGTGAAGCGCATCCCACAGGGGGCTACACCTTC. Translating it yields CASSEAHPTGGYTF.

This clone was counted a few times. The chain joins TRBV6-1 to TRBJ1-3, with D possibly TRBD1 on 5 matching bases. This CDR3 spans 14 amino acids. The V and J ends lost 7 bases and 0 bases respectively, with 10 bases between them. Germline CDR1 is MNHNS and CDR2 is SASEGT. The DNA of the CDR3 is TGTGCCAGCACTGCAGGGTACTCTGGAAACACCATATATTTT. Its translation is CASTAGYSGNTIYF.

The rearrangement uses TRBV6-6 and TRBJ2-3; D is unclear. V was trimmed by 0 bases and J by 2 bases, leaving 6 bases between them. The CDR3 has 14 residues. CDR1 is MNHNY, CDR2 SVGAGI, per germline (reference sequence). The CDR3 is CASSYSQPTDTQYF. The DNA of the CDR3 is TGTGCCAGCAGTTACTCACAACCCACAGATACGCAGTATTTT.

The chain recombines TRBV19 with TRBJ1-5, with TRBD1 matching 10 bases. The V gene's germline CDR1 is LNHDA and CDR2 SQIVND (reference sequence). J was trimmed by 7 bases and V by 6 bases; bases with no gene match: 3. This CDR3 has 13 amino acids. The CDR3 region has the DNA TGTGCCAGTAGCCCGACAGGGGGCCAGCCCCAGCATTTT. Amino acid sequence: CASSPTGGQPQHF.

V is TRBV6-5 and J is TRBJ2-1, with 10 bases identical to TRBD2. The CDR3 is 15 amino acids. Germline loops: CDR1 MNHEY, CDR2 SVGAGI. V lost 6 bases, J lost 3 bases, and 5 bases stayed unmatched. CDR3 region: CASRLSGGDYNEQFF. For the CDR3, the DNA is TGTGCCAGCAGGCTAAGCGGGGGGGACTACAATGAGCAGTTCTTC.

The chain joins TRBV28 to TRBJ2-2, with TRBD1 as a possible D gene (5 bases). This CDR3 is 13 amino acids long. Trimming took off 5 bases at V and 6 bases at J, with 10 bases between the two ends. From germline, CDR1 is MDHEN and CDR2 SYDVKM. The CDR3 sequence is CASSLPGSGELFF. The CDR3 nucleotides read TGTGCCAGCAGTCTCCCAGGGTCCGGGGAGCTGTTTTTT.

J is TRBJ1-2 and V is TRBV11-2, with 7 bases identical to TRBD1. CDR3 length: 14 residues. Germline CDR1 and CDR2: SGHAT and FQNNGV. Trimming took 3 bases from V and 5 from J; bases not matched to a gene: 6. The CDR3 spells CASSLAQGLYGYTF. The CDR3 region has the DNA TGTGCCAGCAGCTTGGCACAGGGGTTATATGGCTACACCTTC.

The chain joins TRBV7-6 to TRBJ1-1, with TRBD1 matching over 8 bases. The germline V gene encodes CDR1 SGHVS and CDR2 FNYEAQ. Germline trimming cut 5 bases from V and 0 bases from J; bases unmatched to any gene: 5. CDR3 length equals 15 residues. CDR3 sequence (DNA): TGTGCCAGCAGCCGTCTGACAGGGGTGAACACTGAAGCTTTCTTT. Encoded protein: CASSRLTGVNTEAFF.

This rearrangement joins TRBV5-1 to TRBJ2-2, with 14 bases fitting TRBD2. The J segment lost 1 base and the V segment lost 4 bases, leaving 6 bases of the junction unmatched. The CDR3 has 18 residues. Germline V lookup: CDR1 SGHRS, CDR2 YFSETQ. The CDR3 nucleotides read TGCGCCAGCAGCCTGGGACTAGCGGGGGCGATGAACACCGGGGAGCTGTTTTTT. It yields the protein CASSLGLAGAMNTGELFF. The whole variable domain, filled in from reference TRBV5-1 and TRBJ2-2, reads KAGVTQTPRYLIKTRGQQVTLSCSPISGHRSVSWYQQTPGQGLQFLFEYFSETQRNKGNFPGRFSGRQFSNSRSEMNVSTLELGDSALYLCASSLGLAGAMNTGELFFGEGSRLTVL.

The chain uses TRBV29-1 and TRBJ2-2; 8 nucleotides agree with TRBD1. The germline gives CDR1 SQVTM, CDR2 ANQGSEA. The V gene end was trimmed by 7 bases and the J gene end by 3 bases; junction bases not matched to a gene: 4. The CDR3 length is 13 residues. The DNA for the CDR3 is TGCAGCGCCAGGGGGCAGGACACCGGGGAGCTGTTTTTT. Translating it yields CSARGQDTGELFF.

Ten or more counts support this clone. This chain uses TRBV10-1 with TRBJ1-1; D unresolved. Trimming removed 3 bases from V and 1 base from J, with 3 bases in between. CDR1 WNHNN and CDR2 SYGVQD come from the germline V gene (reference sequence). The CDR3 contains 12 residues. The chain's CDR3 is CASSDQNTEAFF. The CDR3 bases are TGCGCCAGCAGTGACCAGAACACTGAAGCTTTCTTT.

The chain employs TRBV5-5 and TRBJ1-5; TRBD1 aligns across 8 bases. The ends lost 3 bases at V and 5 bases at J; junction bases unmatched: 7. This CDR3 has 15 amino acids. Per the germline V gene, CDR1 is SGHKS and CDR2 is YYEKEE (reference sequence). The CDR3 sequence is CASSSRDRSDQPQHF. CDR3 nucleotides: TGTGCCAGCAGCTCCCGGGACAGGTCGGATCAGCCCCAGCATTTT.

The V call is TRBV11-2, the J call TRBJ1-6; D gene uncertain. The V gene's germline CDR1 is SGHAT and CDR2 FQNNGV. V shed 5 bases and J shed 0 bases, with 11 bases lying between them. This CDR3 is 16 amino acids long. This CDR3 reads CASSPVASSYNSPLHF. DNA for the CDR3: TGTGCCAGCAGCCCCGTCGCCAGCTCCTATAATTCACCCCTCCACTTT.

The chain has TRBV2 and TRBJ1-1, with unresolved D. The CDR3 runs to 16 residues. Trimming left V 2 bases short and J 0 bases short, with 13 bases between. Germline CDR1 and CDR2: SNHLY and FYNNEI. Here the CDR3 DNA reads TGTGCCAGCAGTGAAAGATTGCCGAACATGAACACTGAAGCTTTCTTT. It specifies CASSERLPNMNTEAFF.

This chain uses TRBV13 with TRBJ1-1; 11 bases are shared with TRBD1. There are 14 residues in the CDR3. Germline V lookup: CDR1 PRHDT, CDR2 FYEKMQ (reference sequence). The J segment lost 7 bases and the V segment lost 5 bases, leaving 6 bases of the junction unmatched. CDR3 sequence: CASSLDRGLIEAFF. CDR3 bases: TGTGCCAGCAGCCTGGACAGGGGGCTTATTGAAGCTTTCTTT.

The chain couples TRBV10-3 to TRBJ1-2, with 7 bases fitting TRBD1. The CDR3 consists of 14 residues. The V and J ends lost 5 bases and 4 bases, in that order; junction bases with no gene match: 7. CDR1 and CDR2 from the germline V gene are ENHRY and SYGVKD. CDR3 loop: CAISFTGVSYGYTF. The CDR3 DNA reads as TGTGCCATCAGTTTCACAGGGGTCTCCTATGGCTACACCTTC.

CDR3 sequence (DNA): TGTGCCAGCAGCCCGTTTGGGGGCTCGGAGACCCAGTACTTC. Protein sequence: CASSPFGGSETQYF. The rearrangement links TRBV7-2 to TRBJ2-5, with a weak D call TRBD1 (6 bases). The V end was cut by 5 bases, the J end by 5 bases, with 15 bases between. Germline V CDR1 and CDR2: SGHTA, FQGNSA. The CDR3 runs 14 residues. The complete variable domain, with remaining parts taken from reference TRBV7-2 and TRBJ2-5, reads GAGVSQSPSNKVTEKGKDVELRCDPISGHTALYWYRQSLGQGLEFLIYFQGNSAPDKSGLPSDRFSAERTGGSVSTLTIQRTQQEDSAVYLCASSPFGGSETQYFGPGTRLLVL.

This rearrangement joins TRBV27 to TRBJ1-5; D gene ambiguous. This CDR3 is built from 14 residues. The ends were cut back, 2 bases at V and 3 bases at J, with 8 bases in the middle. CDR1 is MNHEY and CDR2 is SMNVEV in the germline V gene (reference sequence). The CDR3 spells CASSLRSTNQPQHF. The CDR3 DNA reads TGTGCCAGCAGTTTACGCAGTACCAATCAGCCCCAGCATTTT.

This chain connects TRBV6-6 to TRBJ1-6; TRBD1 matches at 7 bases. V gave up 9 bases and J gave up 8 bases; unmatched junction bases: 10. Germline CDR1 MNHNY, CDR2 SVGAGI (reference sequence). The CDR3 spans 14 residues. CDR3: CASLSRGDYSPLHF. DNA for the CDR3: TGTGCCAGTCTGAGCAGGGGGGACTATTCACCCCTCCACTTT.

The CDR3 bases are TGTGCCAGCAGTGCTTTCACTAGCGGGGTGACCGATACGCAGTATTTT. This translates into CASSAFTSGVTDTQYF. The chain employs TRBV6-4 and TRBJ2-3; 10 positions match TRBD2. Looked up from germline, CDR1 is MRHNA and CDR2 is SNTAGT. This CDR3 is 16 amino acids long. V shed 4 bases and J 6 bases; nucleotides not matched to a gene: 10.

This clone was counted once. The chain couples TRBV10-3 to TRBJ2-1, with 13 nucleotides matching TRBD2. This CDR3 contains 18 residues. Trimming removed 5 bases from V and 1 base from J; junction bases left unmatched: 8. Germline lookup yields CDR1 ENHRY and CDR2 SYGVKD. Here the CDR3 reads CAISSGTSGTPSYNEQFF. The CDR3 nucleotides read TGTGCCATCAGTTCCGGGACTAGCGGGACCCCTTCCTACAATGAGCAGTTCTTC.

This clone was seen just once. V gene TRBV9 combines with J gene TRBJ2-2, with 7 bases fitting TRBD1. CDR1 and CDR2 from the germline V gene are SGDLS and YYNGEE. The CDR3 totals 16 residues. The J segment lost 4 bases and the V segment lost 0 bases, leaving 6 bases of the junction unmatched. CDR3 bases: TGTGCCAGCAGCGTAGTTCGAGGGGGCCGCACCGGGGAGCTGTTTTTT. Its protein product is CASSVVRGGRTGELFF.

The chain links TRBV11-2 to TRBJ2-7, with D possibly TRBD1 on 6 matching bases. Trimming left V 5 bases short and J 2 bases short, with 13 bases between. This CDR3 is built from 14 residues. Per the germline V gene, CDR1 is SGHAT and CDR2 is FQNNGV. CDR3 DNA: TGTGCCAGCAGCGAAAAAGGACAGCCCTACGAGCAGTACTTC. This sequence encodes CASSEKGQPYEQYF.